Below are 20 T cell receptor beta chains sequenced from a single sample in a study of T cell responses to AZD1222 COVID-19 vaccine. The data were produced by immunoSEQ multiplex PCR, yet TCRdb's version contains in-frame clones alone and is incomplete. The sample lists over 45,000 clones, 85% seen once, with roughly 19% in the top ten. The source material was peripheral blood, sampled on day 0 of MenACWY control vaccination. These receptors came from an adult in good health.

This rearrangement joins TRBV7-2 to TRBJ2-7; the match to TRBD2 covers 8 bases. Germline V gene data show CDR1 as SGHTA and CDR2 as FQGNSA. V shed 1 base, J shed 0 bases, and the junction held 8 bases outside the gene matches. The CDR3 is 17 amino acids. The CDR3 DNA follows: TGTGCCAGCAGCTTAGTGTCTAGCGGGTCTAGCTCCTACGAGCAGTACTTC. Its translation is CASSLVSSGSSSYEQYF.

The V and J genes are TRBV28 and TRBJ1-5; 7 nucleotides agree with TRBD1. Germline assignment: CDR1 MDHEN and CDR2 SYDVKM. The J segment lost 5 bases and the V segment lost 5 bases, leaving 12 bases of the junction unmatched. This CDR3 spans 16 amino acids. CDR3 residues: CASSLTDRVKDQPQHF. The DNA for the CDR3 is TGTGCCAGCAGTCTCACTGACAGGGTTAAGGATCAGCCCCAGCATTTT.

The gene calls are TRBV20-1 and TRBJ1-2; D remains ambiguous. The CDR3 totals 11 residues. The germline V gene encodes CDR1 DFQATT and CDR2 SNEGSKA (reference sequence). V lost 3 bases and J lost 9, with 11 bases in between. CDR3 nucleotide sequence: TGCAGTGCTAGTCAATCCACTAGCTACACCTTC. Its protein product is CSASQSTSYTF.

The gene calls are TRBV2 and TRBJ2-1, with D tentatively TRBD1 or TRBD2 (5 bases each). Between the trimmed V and J ends, which lost 7 bases and 8 bases, there was a span of 21 bases. CDR1 and CDR2 from the germline V gene are SNHLY and FYNNEI. This CDR3 comprises 15 residues. The CDR3 DNA reads as TGTGCCAGCACTGAGGTCCCAGGGAGAGAGCATGAGCAGTTCTTC. Its translation is CASTEVPGREHEQFF. Together with reference TRBV2 and TRBJ2-1, the CDR3 gives the full variable domain: EPEVTQTPSHQVTQMGQEVILRCVPISNHLYFYWYRQILGQKVEFLVSFYNNEISEKSEIFDDQFSVERPDGSNFTLKIRSTKLEDSAMYFCASTEVPGREHEQFFGPGTRLTVL.

This sequence joins TRBV7-2 and TRBJ2-1; weak D call: TRBD2 (7 bases). Looked up from germline, CDR1 is SGHTA and CDR2 is FQGNSA. V shed 1 base and J shed 2 bases, with 12 bases lying between them. This CDR3 contains 16 residues. This chain's CDR3 is CASSLEGGAAYNEQFF. CDR3 DNA sequence: TGTGCCAGCAGCTTAGAAGGGGGGGCCGCCTACAATGAGCAGTTCTTC.

The V gene is TRBV19, the J gene TRBJ1-6; D might be TRBD1 (5 bases). Germline loops: CDR1 LNHDA, CDR2 SQIVND (reference sequence). V was trimmed by 8 bases and J by 9 bases, leaving 23 bases between them. The CDR3 is 16 amino acids. CDR3 coding DNA: TGTGCCAGTTTGTCGCAGGGACCAACTTATGGTTCACCCCTCCACTTT. The encoded protein is CASLSQGPTYGSPLHF.

This chain joins TRBV24-1 and TRBJ1-5, with unresolved D. The CDR3 length is 9 residues. Trimming pared 12 bases from V and 8 bases from J, leaving 7 bases between. The V gene's germline CDR1 is KGHDR and CDR2 SFDVKD. The CDR3 reads CAESEPQHF. DNA of the CDR3: TGTGCCGAATCGGAGCCCCAGCATTTT.

This rearrangement joins TRBV28 to TRBJ1-5, with 8 bases that match TRBD1. V shed 3 bases and J 11 bases; nucleotides not matched to a gene: 9. Germline assignment: CDR1 MDHEN and CDR2 SYDVKM. This CDR3 is built from 14 residues. CDR3 sequence: CASSFPRGLEAQHF. The DNA of the CDR3 is TGTGCCAGCAGTTTTCCCAGGGGGCTAGAGGCCCAGCATTTT.

The gene calls are TRBV4-3 and TRBJ1-5, with D possibly TRBD1 on 6 matching bases. The germline gives CDR1 LGHNA, CDR2 YSLEER. Trimming left V 0 bases short and J 3 bases short, with 9 bases between. This CDR3 contains 15 residues. The CDR3 coding sequence is TGCGCCAGCAGCCAAGATAGGGGGACCAATCAGCCCCAGCATTTT. This encodes CASSQDRGTNQPQHF.

The V call is TRBV25-1, the J call TRBJ1-1; a possible D gene is TRBD1 (6 bases). Per germline, CDR1 MGHDK and CDR2 SYGVNS. Trimming shortened V by 5 bases and J by 8 bases, and 12 bases separated the two germline ends. This CDR3 has 12 residues. The CDR3 region has the DNA TGTGCCAGCAGTACTCAAGGGGGGGAAGCTTTCTTT. The encoded protein is CASSTQGGEAFF.

This chain uses TRBV29-1 with TRBJ2-1, with unresolved D. The V end lost 2 bases, the J end lost 0 bases, and 8 bases lay between the germline ends. This CDR3 spans 14 amino acids. Per germline, CDR1 SQVTM and CDR2 ANQGSEA. The CDR3 loop is CSVESGSSYNEQFF. CDR3 in DNA: TGCAGCGTTGAATCGGGCAGCTCCTACAATGAGCAGTTCTTC.

This chain links TRBV24-1 with TRBJ2-1; 7 bases line up with TRBD1. The CDR3 is made up of 14 amino acids. CDR1 is KGHDR and CDR2 is SFDVKD in the germline V gene. V gave up 4 bases and J gave up 4 bases; unmatched junction bases: 3. The CDR3 DNA reads TGTGCCACCAGTGACACGGGACAGTACAATGAGCAGTTCTTC. Translating gives CATSDTGQYNEQFF.

The chain uses TRBV2 and TRBJ2-1; 7 positions match TRBD2. CDR3 length equals 13 residues. From germline, CDR1 is SNHLY and CDR2 FYNNEI. The V gene end was trimmed by 10 bases and the J gene end by 0 bases; junction bases not matched to a gene: 3. In nucleotides, the CDR3 is TGTGCCACAGTAGCGGGCTCCTACAATGAGCAGTTCTTC. This sequence encodes CATVAGSYNEQFF.

The V gene is TRBV7-6, the J gene TRBJ2-5; 11 positions match TRBD2. Germline V gene lookup returns CDR1 SGHVS and CDR2 FNYEAQ. Trimming took 2 bases from V and 4 from J; bases not matched to a gene: 6. The CDR3 is 16 amino acids. CDR3 loop: CASSLSRLAGLETQYF. In nucleotides, the CDR3 is TGTGCCAGCAGCTTATCCAGACTAGCGGGATTAGAGACCCAGTACTTC.

The chain employs TRBV4-1 and TRBJ1-6, with a tentative D call TRBD1 (6 bases). V lost 7 bases and J 8 bases, leaving 18 bases between the germline ends. Per the germline V gene, CDR1 is MGHRA and CDR2 is YSYEKL. This CDR3 is built from 15 residues. This chain's CDR3 is CASTRGLAGDSPLHF. The CDR3 bases are TGCGCCAGCACCCGGGGACTGGCAGGGGATTCACCCCTCCACTTT.

This chain connects TRBV5-1 to TRBJ2-5, with 8 bases aligning to TRBD2. J gave up 5 bases and V 1 base, and 7 bases lay outside the gene matches. The germline CDR1 and CDR2 sequences are SGHRS and YFSETQ. The CDR3 spans 15 residues. In DNA form, the CDR3 reads TGCGCCAGCAGCTTGTTGGGTAGCGGGAAGGAGACCCAGTACTTC. Translating it yields CASSLLGSGKETQYF.

The V call is TRBV28, the J call TRBJ2-7, with a tentative D call TRBD1 (6 bases). Trimming took off 6 bases at V and 3 bases at J, with 18 bases between the two ends. Germline V lookup: CDR1 MDHEN, CDR2 SYDVKM. This CDR3 is built from 15 residues. The CDR3, as DNA: TGTGCCAGCAGACCCACTCGACAGGCCCTCTACGAGCAGTACTTC. As protein: CASRPTRQALYEQYF.

The chain links TRBV30 to TRBJ1-5; D call uncertain. This CDR3 has 13 amino acids. The V gene lost 0 bases and the J gene lost 8 bases, with 11 bases spanning the gap. The germline V gene has CDR1 GTSNPN and CDR2 SVGIG (reference sequence). The CDR3 coding sequence is TGTGCCTGGAGTGTAACGGGGATCGAGCCCCAGCATTTT. Translated, it gives CAWSVTGIEPQHF.

The rearrangement uses TRBV12-3 or TRBV12-4 and TRBJ1-4; TRBD1 matches 8 bases. V dropped 5 bases and J dropped 6; count of bases not matched to a gene: 2. The CDR3 has 13 amino acids. Here the CDR3 reads CASSGQGDEKLFF. CDR3 DNA sequence: TGTGCCAGCAGTGGACAGGGAGATGAAAAACTGTTTTTT.

This rearrangement joins TRBV7-9 to TRBJ2-1; tentative D call: TRBD2 (5 bases). V shed 5 bases and J shed 1 base, with 12 bases lying between them. Germline V gene sequence: CDR1 SEHNR, CDR2 FQNEAQ (reference sequence). This CDR3 has 15 residues. The CDR3 loop reads CASSQPGISYNEQFF. In DNA form, the CDR3 reads TGTGCCAGCAGCCAACCGGGGATATCCTACAATGAGCAGTTCTTC.